This T cell receptor beta chain is drawn from a study of blood T cell repertoires in COVID-19. Background on the study: Material from acute and convalescent COVID-19 was sourced from the United States, Italy and Spain. PBMCs, B-cell-depleted T cells, or T cells provided the cDNA or gDNA that made up the material.

Germline lookup yields CDR1 SNHLY and CDR2 FYNNEI. Trimming cost V 6 bases and J 3 bases; bases outside gene matches: 10. CDR3 length equals 15 residues. The method was immunoSEQ multiplex PCR; TCRdb's version includes in-frame clones alone and lacks a portion of them. The table includes hundreds of thousands of clones, approximately 91% detected once. The sample taken for sequencing was peripheral blood. The J gene is TRBJ2-7, the V gene TRBV2, with 8 bases fitting TRBD1. This receptor was obtained from a man aged 35 to 55 with acute or convalescent COVID-19. The CDR3 loop reads CASRPLGTGDYEQYF. DNA of the CDR3: TGTGCCAGCAGGCCCCTGGGGACAGGCGACTACGAGCAGTACTTC.